Listed here are 2 T cell receptor beta chains from one sample, sequenced in a study of CD4 T cells in relation to SARS-CoV-2 and coronaviruses. These TCRs are of unknown antigen specificity. The unexposed donors gave CD4+ T cells in about 2010-2019, prior to COVID-19. CD4+ T cells were isolated from the cells after nine to eleven days of culture. Profiling relied on immunoSEQ multiplex PCR, and the TCRdb table lists in-frame clones only, not all of them. The sample lists 15,000 to 18,000 clones; around 74% were seen once. Sequencing was performed on CD4+ T cells from PBMCs, cultured in vitro. These receptors originate from a human donor in good health.

The V call is TRBV5-8, the J call TRBJ1-2; D is perhaps TRBD1 (5 bases). V shed 0 bases and J shed 4 bases, with 13 bases lying between them. Germline lookup yields CDR1 SGHTS and CDR2 YDEGEE. The CDR3 has 15 residues. The CDR3 spells CASSLEGAEPYGYTF. The CDR3 DNA follows: TGTGCCAGCAGCTTGGAAGGGGCGGAACCCTATGGCTACACCTTC.

This clone came up once. The CDR3 nucleotides read TGTGCCACCAGTGATTTCGGGGTAAACCACAATGAGCAGTTCTTC. It encodes CATSDFGVNHNEQFF. The chain employs TRBV24-1 and TRBJ2-1; the D gene is possibly TRBD2 (5 bases). V lost 1 base and J lost 5, with 11 bases in between. Germline loops: CDR1 KGHDR, CDR2 SFDVKD. The CDR3 contains 15 residues.